A selection of T cell receptor beta chains follows, all from one sample in a study of blood T cell repertoires in COVID-19. Profiling relied on immunoSEQ multiplex PCR, and the TCRdb table lists in-frame clones only, not all of them. Here the sample spans approximately 170,000 clones, approximately 87% being singletons. The specimen was PBMCs or T cells enriched from blood (not recorded which). Receptors were obtained from a woman in her forties or fifties who had recovered from COVID-19. Each CDR3 is given with its conserved first and last residue. Fields, in order: clone size, D gene, J gene, V gene, CDR3 DNA, CDR3 protein. A D gene is named only where the DNA matches it firmly. Part of the rows lack a size; the others show once, few, many or a class for expanded clones.

NA NA TRBJ2-2 TRBV10-3 TGTGCCATCTCCGGGACGGGGGCGAACACCGGGGAGCTGTTTTTT CAISGTGANTGELFF
NA NA TRBJ1-1 TRBV7-3 TGTGCCAGCAGCGCCCTGGCTGGCCCCTTCACTGAAGCTTTCTTT CASSALAGPFTEAFF
NA NA TRBJ2-4 TRBV21-1 TGTGCCAGCAGCAAACCTCGGGAGAACATTCAGTACTTC CASSKPRENIQYF
NA NA TRBJ1-4 TRBV18 TGTGCCAGCTCACCACAGGAGGGGCTTAATGAAAAACTGTTTTTT CASSPQEGLNEKLFF
NA NA TRBJ1-6 TRBV5-8 TGTGCCAGCAGCTTGATGCCAGGGAAGAGCTCCTATAATTCACCCCTCCACTTT CASSLMPGKSSYNSPLHF
few NA TRBJ1-5 TRBV6-1 TGTGCCAGCAGTGAGAGCGGGGCTCTCAATCAGCCCCAGCATTTT CASSESGALNQPQHF
NA NA TRBJ1-1 TRBV7-9 TGTGCCAGCAGCTCAGGGCCCGGGGAAGCTTTCTTT CASSSGPGEAFF
NA NA TRBJ1-1 TRBV11-3 TGTGCCCAGCAGGAGGTAGCTTTCTTT CAQQEVAFF
NA NA TRBJ1-2 TRBV9 TGTGCCAGCAGCGTAGACGGGACATATGGCTACACCTTC CASSVDGTYGYTF
NA NA TRBJ1-1 TRBV21-1 TGTGCCAGGCGCAGGACTGAAGCTTTCTTT CARRRTEAFF
NA NA TRBJ1-4 TRBV3-1/TRBV3-2 TGTGCCAGCAGCCAAGTACCCCAGGGAACTAATGAAAAACTGTTTTTT CASSQVPQGTNEKLFF
NA NA TRBJ1-1 TRBV5-1 TGCGCCAGCAGTGGCGCACAGCCGAACACTGAAGCTTTCTTT CASSGAQPNTEAFF